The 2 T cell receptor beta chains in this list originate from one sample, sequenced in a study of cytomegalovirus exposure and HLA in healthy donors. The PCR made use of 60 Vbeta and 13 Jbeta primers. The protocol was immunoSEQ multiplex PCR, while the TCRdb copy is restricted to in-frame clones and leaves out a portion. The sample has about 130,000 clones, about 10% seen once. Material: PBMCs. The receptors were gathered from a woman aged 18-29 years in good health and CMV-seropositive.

CDR3 nucleotide sequence: TGTGCCAGCAGCCTGACAGGGACTGGGGCCAACGTCCTGACTTTC. As protein: CASSLTGTGANVLTF. The chain combines TRBV27 with TRBJ2-6; 7 bases match TRBD1. This CDR3 is built from 15 residues. The germline CDR1 and CDR2 sequences are MNHEY and SMNVEV (reference sequence). V dropped 6 bases and J dropped 2; count of bases not matched to a gene: 4.

CDR3 sequence reads: CSARSADTQYF. The CDR3 nucleotides read TGCAGTGCTAGATCGGCAGATACGCAGTATTTT. The chain recombines TRBV20-1 with TRBJ2-3; D is ambiguous. This CDR3 has 11 residues. Germline CDR1 and CDR2: DFQATT and SNEGSKA (reference sequence). V lost 2 bases to trimming and J lost 4 bases, with 4 bases between them.